This T cell receptor beta chain emerged from a study of T cells in Graves' hyperthyroidism and ophthalmopathy. Using 9.5 to 10 ml of fresh peripheral blood, PBMCs were prepared. TCR beta CDR3 regions were amplified from RNA transcripts. Carried out on the TCR CDR3, a first-round RT-PCR used the HTBI primer set. TCRdb reprocessed the multiplex PCR reads with MiXCR, giving one entry per CDR3 protein. The table lists over 650,000 distinct CDR3 sequences, about 17% of them singletons. The CDR3 has 14 residues. Germline V gene data show CDR1 as MDHEN and CDR2 as SYDVKM. General study points: Blood also carried most thyroid clonotypes expanded above 0.001.

About this clonotype itself: Its antigen remains unknown. Relative to the germline gene, one junction end is altered; a read error may explain this.

The sample was blood. This chain uses TRBV28 with TRBJ2-7; D not certain. This sequence was found in a man younger than 30 with Graves' hyperthyroidism. The CDR3 DNA reads TGTGCCAGCAGTTTATTAGCCGGCTCCTACGAGCGGTACTTC. Amino acid sequence: CASSLLAGSYERYF.